These 11 T cell receptor beta chains came from one sample sequenced in a study of cytomegalovirus exposure and HLA in healthy donors. PCR employed 60 Vbeta and 13 Jbeta primers. Libraries were prepared by immunoSEQ multiplex PCR; TCRdb keeps only in-frame clonotypes and omits some of them. Here the sample spans 250,000 to 350,000 clones, more than 80% being singletons. The specimen was PBMCs. These receptors were collected from a man aged 40-49 years in good health and CMV-seropositive.

In nucleotides, the CDR3 is TGTGCCAGCAGACACCCGGGACAGGGGGCTCCCGGGGAGCTGTTTTTT. It translates to CASRHPGQGAPGELFF. The chain uses TRBV7-9 and TRBJ2-2; TRBD1 aligns across 12 bases. Germline lookup yields CDR1 SEHNR and CDR2 FQNEAQ (reference sequence). The CDR3 covers 16 residues. The V and J ends lost 6 bases and 6 bases, in that order; junction bases with no gene match: 8.

The J gene is TRBJ2-5, the V gene TRBV9; possible D gene TRBD2, 7 bases. Germline assignment: CDR1 SGDLS and CDR2 YYNGEE. Trimming left V 10 bases short and J 5 bases short, with 18 bases between. This CDR3 is built from 13 residues. CDR3 sequence reads: CASGGGRGETQYF. For the CDR3, the DNA is TGTGCCTCTGGGGGGGGGCGCGGGGAGACCCAGTACTTC.

This chain joins TRBV27 and TRBJ1-1; weak D call: TRBD1 (6 bases). The CDR3 has 14 amino acids. The germline V gene has CDR1 MNHEY and CDR2 SMNVEV (reference sequence). V gave up 4 bases and J gave up 1 base, with 10 bases separating them. CDR3 amino acids: CASSSGQKNTEAFF. CDR3 in DNA: TGTGCCAGCAGTTCCGGACAGAAGAACACTGAAGCTTTCTTT.

V usage is TRBV7-6 and J usage is TRBJ1-4, with D maybe TRBD1 (5 bases). Trimming stripped 6 bases from V and 2 bases from J, with 13 bases between. CDR3 length: 15 residues. Germline V CDR1 and CDR2: SGHVS, FNYEAQ. CDR3 in DNA: TGTGCCAGCAGGATTGACAGTTACACTAATGAAAAACTGTTTTTT. It translates to CASRIDSYTNEKLFF.

CDR3 loop: CASSLGQGAKQYF. The CDR3 DNA reads TGTGCCAGCTCCCTAGGACAGGGAGCAAAGCAGTACTTC. This chain uses TRBV18 with TRBJ2-7; 8 nucleotides align to TRBD1. J lost 8 bases, V lost 6 bases, and 9 bases had no gene match. The germline CDR1 and CDR2 sequences are KGHSH and LQKENI. CDR3 size: 13 residues.

The CDR3 bases are TGTGCCAGCAGTTACTCCCAGGGGGGTACTGAAGCTTTCTTT. Amino acid sequence: CASSYSQGGTEAFF. This rearrangement joins TRBV6-6 to TRBJ1-1, with 7 positions matching TRBD1. This CDR3 is 14 amino acids long. Germline V gene data show CDR1 as MNHNY and CDR2 as SVGAGI (reference sequence). With V trimmed by 0 bases and J by 5 bases, 3 bases remained unmatched.

The chain uses TRBV28 and TRBJ2-1, with D possibly matching TRBD1 (6 bases). V lost 8 bases and J 4 bases, leaving 9 bases between the germline ends. This CDR3 spans 12 amino acids. Germline CDR1 MDHEN, CDR2 SYDVKM. The CDR3 nucleotides are TGTGCCAGCTCGACAGGATACAATGAGCAGTTCTTC. As protein: CASSTGYNEQFF.

This clone was seen just once. The V call is TRBV15, the J call TRBJ2-3; TRBD2 matches 14 bases. The CDR3 spans 20 residues. Trimming removed 3 bases from V and 4 bases from J; junction bases left unmatched: 15. The germline CDR1 and CDR2 sequences are LNHNV and YYDKDF (reference sequence). CDR3 in amino acids: CATSSESTGGTSGGSDTQYF. CDR3 DNA: TGTGCCACCAGCAGCGAATCGACAGGGGGGACTAGCGGGGGATCAGATACGCAGTATTTT.

The rearrangement joins TRBV28 to TRBJ1-5, with 7 bases lining up with TRBD1. The CDR3 consists of 15 residues. Germline V gives CDR1 MDHEN, CDR2 SYDVKM. Unmatched junction bases numbered 7, after V lost 6 bases and J lost 2 bases. CDR3 in amino acids: CASSVRGKGNQPQHF. The CDR3 nucleotides are TGTGCCAGCAGCGTCAGGGGGAAGGGCAATCAGCCCCAGCATTTT.

The V call is TRBV27, the J call TRBJ2-7, with a possible D match to TRBD2 (5 bases). The germline V gene encodes CDR1 MNHEY and CDR2 SMNVEV (reference sequence). This CDR3 is built from 13 residues. The V end lost 4 bases, the J end lost 7 bases, and 14 bases lay between the germline ends. The CDR3 sequence is CASSSQDSGEQYF. The CDR3 DNA sequence: TGTGCCAGCAGTTCCCAGGACTCGGGAGAGCAGTACTTC.

This clone has only one observation. V gene TRBV6-5 combines with J gene TRBJ2-1, with 9 bases that match TRBD1. From germline, CDR1 is MNHEY and CDR2 SVGAGI. This CDR3 comprises 15 residues. V shed 5 bases, J shed 7 bases, and the junction held 9 bases outside the gene matches. The CDR3 region has the DNA TGTGCCAGCAGTAAACGGACAGGGGCGCAGAATGAGCAGTTCTTC. It translates to CASSKRTGAQNEQFF.